Following are 23 T cell receptor beta chains from one sample sequenced in a study of blood T cell repertoires in COVID-19. Method: immunoSEQ multiplex PCR; TCRdb's copy keeps in-frame clones and lacks some. The sample holds approximately 65,000 clones, 81% seen once. Sequenced sample: peripheral blood. These receptors were taken from an elderly man with acute or convalescent COVID-19.

The chain couples TRBV18 to TRBJ2-3, with 13 bases lining up with TRBD2. CDR1 is KGHSH and CDR2 is LQKENI in the germline V gene. Germline trimming cut 3 bases from V and 4 bases from J; bases unmatched to any gene: 4. This CDR3 spans 16 amino acids. The CDR3: CASSPGLAGDADTQYF. DNA of the CDR3: TGTGCCAGCTCACCTGGACTAGCGGGAGACGCAGATACGCAGTATTTT.

The genes are TRBV19 and TRBJ1-4; no clear D gene. The CDR3 has 15 residues. Trimming cost V 5 bases and J 0 bases, with 10 bases left between them. Germline V lookup: CDR1 LNHDA, CDR2 SQIVND (reference sequence). CDR3 in amino acids: CASSSLGTTNEKLFF. The CDR3 DNA sequence: TGTGCCAGTAGTTCGCTCGGGACAACTAATGAAAAACTGTTTTTT.

The gene calls are TRBV27 and TRBJ1-2; the D gene is possibly TRBD1 (6 bases). The CDR3 covers 16 residues. The germline V gene encodes CDR1 MNHEY and CDR2 SMNVEV (reference sequence). V was clipped by 4 bases and J by 4 bases, with 19 bases between them. CDR3: CASSWRGPGGIYGYTF. In nucleotides, the CDR3 is TGTGCCAGCAGTTGGCGGGGGCCCGGGGGGATCTATGGCTACACCTTC.

This CDR3 reads CASSQNGGETQYF. The CDR3 DNA sequence: TGTGCCAGCAGCCAAAACGGAGGGGAGACCCAGTACTTC. The rearrangement links TRBV4-2 to TRBJ2-5; TRBD2 is a possible D gene (6 bases). The germline CDR1 and CDR2 sequences are LGHNA and YNFKEQ. V lost 2 bases to trimming and J lost 5 bases, with 9 bases between them. This CDR3 contains 13 residues.

The chain couples TRBV10-1 to TRBJ2-1; 9 nucleotides match TRBD1. Trimming removed 7 bases from V and 3 bases from J; junction bases left unmatched: 10. CDR3 length equals 16 residues. Per the germline V gene, CDR1 is WNHNN and CDR2 is SYGVQD (reference sequence). The CDR3 here is CASKNRRQGVYNEQFF. The CDR3 DNA sequence: TGCGCCAGCAAAAATCGTAGACAGGGGGTCTACAATGAGCAGTTCTTC.

V is TRBV7-6 and J is TRBJ2-7, with TRBD1 identical over 7 bases. In germline, CDR1 is SGHVS, CDR2 FNYEAQ. This CDR3 contains 13 residues. V lost 5 bases to trimming and J lost 1 base; unmatched junction nucleotides: 2. The CDR3 region has the DNA TGTGCCAGCAGCCCGACAGGGTCCTACGAGCAGTACTTC. Translated: CASSPTGSYEQYF.

This rearrangement joins TRBV2 to TRBJ2-2, with D tentatively TRBD1 (6 bases). The CDR3 runs to 13 residues. Looked up from germline, CDR1 is SNHLY and CDR2 is FYNNEI. V lost 6 bases, J lost 6 bases, and 11 bases lay in between. CDR3: CASSARQAGELFF. The CDR3 nucleotides are TGTGCCAGCAGCGCCCGACAGGCCGGGGAGCTGTTTTTT.

This clone was observed a single time. The chain joins TRBV9 to TRBJ2-5; D may be TRBD1 (6 bases). This CDR3 is 13 amino acids long. V shed 1 base and J shed 5 bases, with 9 bases lying between them. Looked up from germline, CDR1 is SGDLS and CDR2 is YYNGEE. This CDR3 is CASSVFDRETQYF. CDR3 bases: TGTGCCAGCAGCGTATTTGACAGGGAGACCCAGTACTTC.

The chain combines TRBV4-2 with TRBJ1-3; 7 nucleotides match TRBD1. The germline V gene encodes CDR1 LGHNA and CDR2 YNFKEQ. CDR3 length: 16 residues. V shed 0 bases, J shed 2 bases, and the junction held 4 bases outside the gene matches. The CDR3 is CASSQDEGQPGNTIYF. CDR3 coding DNA: TGTGCCAGCAGCCAAGATGAGGGACAGCCTGGAAACACCATATATTTT.

The chain has TRBV4-1 and TRBJ1-1, with a possible D match to TRBD1 (6 bases). Germline loops: CDR1 MGHRA, CDR2 YSYEKL. The CDR3 loop spans 16 amino acids. The V gene lost 0 bases and the J gene lost 0 bases, with 11 bases spanning the gap. The CDR3 nucleotides read TGCGCCAGCAGCCAAGATCACAGGGTGTTGAACACTGAAGCTTTCTTT. Residues: CASSQDHRVLNTEAFF.

J is TRBJ2-7 and V is TRBV7-8; a possible D gene is TRBD1 (6 bases). V lost 4 bases, J lost 4 bases, and 17 bases lay in between. Germline CDR1 reads SGHVS; CDR2 reads FQNEAQ. There are 15 residues in the CDR3. The CDR3 loop is CASSWGPRGSYEQYF. The DNA of the CDR3 is TGTGCCAGCAGCTGGGGGCCAAGGGGCTCATACGAGCAGTACTTC.

This clone has a handful of counts. This chain joins TRBV5-7 and TRBJ1-1; D is perhaps TRBD1 (6 bases). TRBV5-7 carries the ORF label, with uncertain function. The V end was cut by 5 bases, the J end by 5 bases, with 16 bases between. This CDR3 comprises 14 residues. The CDR3 protein is CASRLLGGATEAFF. CDR3 nucleotide sequence: TGTGCCAGCAGGCTCCTGGGGGGGGCGACTGAAGCTTTCTTT.

The chain recombines TRBV18 with TRBJ1-1; 7 nucleotides line up with TRBD1. This CDR3 has 16 amino acids. V was pared by 1 base and J by 1 base, with 6 bases of the junction left unmatched. Per the germline V gene, CDR1 is KGHSH and CDR2 is LQKENI. CDR3 residues: CASSPRDRGTNTEAFF. Written as DNA, the CDR3 is TGTGCCAGCTCACCACGGGACAGAGGAACGAACACTGAAGCTTTCTTT.

This chain uses TRBV5-5 with TRBJ1-1, with 8 bases aligning to TRBD1. V gave up 0 bases and J gave up 10 bases; unmatched junction bases: 8. CDR3 length: 14 residues. Germline loops: CDR1 SGHKS, CDR2 YYEKEE (reference sequence). CDR3 nucleotides: TGTGCCAGCAGCTTGGCTGGGACAGGCTCTGGAGCTTTCTTT. Translating gives CASSLAGTGSGAFF. Complete variable domain (other parts from reference TRBV5-5 and TRBJ1-1): DAGVTQSPTHLIKTRGQQVTLRCSPISGHKSVSWYQQVLGQGPQFIFQYYEKEERGRGNFPDRFSARQFPNYSSELNVNALLLGDSALYLCASSLAGTGSGAFFGQGTRLTVV.

This clone was seen just once. The chain uses TRBV5-1 and TRBJ1-2; TRBD1 agrees at 7 bases. Germline loops: CDR1 SGHRS, CDR2 YFSETQ. The V and J ends lost 4 bases and 4 bases, in that order; junction bases with no gene match: 4. This CDR3 contains 13 residues. The CDR3 DNA is TGCGCCAGCAGCGGGACAGACCTCTATGGCTACACCTTC. Its protein is CASSGTDLYGYTF. The full variable domain, in which reference TRBV5-1 and TRBJ1-2 provide the parts outside the CDR3, is KAGVTQTPRYLIKTRGQQVTLSCSPISGHRSVSWYQQTPGQGLQFLFEYFSETQRNKGNFPGRFSGRQFSNSRSEMNVSTLELGDSALYLCASSGTDLYGYTFGSGTRLTVV.

The chain joins TRBV6-6 to TRBJ2-5, with D maybe TRBD1 (6 bases). V was pared by 8 bases and J by 3 bases, with 16 bases between. This CDR3 is built from 14 residues. Germline CDR1 reads MNHNY; CDR2 reads SVGAGI (reference sequence). CDR3 sequence reads: CASLGSDREETQYF. CDR3 coding DNA: TGTGCCAGCTTAGGTTCGGACAGAGAAGAGACCCAGTACTTC.

A few counts support this clone. The chain uses TRBV6-6 and TRBJ1-1; D is unresolved. The CDR3 is 13 residues long. Trimming shortened V by 6 bases and J by 1 base, and 9 bases separated the two germline ends. Germline CDR1 and CDR2: MNHNY and SVGAGI (reference sequence). CDR3 DNA: TGTGCCAGCAGCCCCCTTTCGAACACTGAAGCTTTCTTT. Amino acids: CASSPLSNTEAFF.

In its sample, this clone was seen a few times. This chain joins TRBV11-2 and TRBJ2-7; 11 bases match TRBD1. Germline V gene sequence: CDR1 SGHAT, CDR2 FQNNGV. Trimming removed 8 bases from V and 6 bases from J; junction bases left unmatched: 9. CDR3 size: 14 residues. The CDR3 coding sequence is TGTGCCAGCCAGTGGTCCGGGACAGGGGGCGAGCAGTACTTC. Its protein is CASQWSGTGGEQYF. Full variable domain (remainder filled in from reference TRBV11-2 and TRBJ2-7): EAGVAQSPRYKIIEKRQSVAFWCNPISGHATLYWYQQILGQGPKLLIQFQNNGVVDDSQLPKDRFSAERLKGVDSTLKIQPAKLEDSAVYLCASQWSGTGGEQYFGPGTRLTVT.

The rearrangement links TRBV7-9 to TRBJ2-1; D unclear. Germline loops: CDR1 SEHNR, CDR2 FQNEAQ (reference sequence). V was trimmed by 0 bases and J by 9 bases, leaving 12 bases between them. The CDR3 is made up of 14 amino acids. The CDR3 coding sequence is TGTGCCAGCAGCTTAGCCAGATCCTTGGCTGAGCAGTTCTTC. It encodes CASSLARSLAEQFF. Combining the CDR3 with reference TRBV7-9 and TRBJ2-1 gives the whole variable domain DTGVSQNPRHKITKRGQNVTFRCDPISEHNRLYWYRQTLGQGPEFLTYFQNEAQLEKSRLLSDRFSAERPKGSFSTLEIQRTEQGDSAMYLCASSLARSLAEQFFGPGTRLTVL.

This clone was picked up a small number of times. This chain links TRBV4-1 with TRBJ1-2; D might be TRBD1 (5 bases). The CDR3 contains 15 residues. V dropped 5 bases and J dropped 6 bases, with 19 bases sitting between them. Looked up from germline, CDR1 is MGHRA and CDR2 is YSYEKL. CDR3 sequence: CASSSTDSKFNGYTF. In nucleotides, the CDR3 is TGCGCCAGCAGCTCCACCGACAGTAAATTTAATGGCTACACCTTC.

This chain uses TRBV19 with TRBJ1-2; D possibly corresponds to TRBD1 (6 bases). Germline CDR1 reads LNHDA; CDR2 reads SQIVND (reference sequence). The length of the CDR3 is 12 residues. Trimming pared 3 bases from V and 7 bases from J, leaving 9 bases between. The CDR3, as DNA: TGTGCCAGTAGTATCCAGGGGTTTGGCTACACCTTC. Protein sequence: CASSIQGFGYTF.

The rearrangement joins TRBV2 to TRBJ2-1; no definite D call. Trimming cost V 5 bases and J 0 bases, with 11 bases left between them. Germline V gives CDR1 SNHLY, CDR2 FYNNEI. The CDR3 contains 15 residues. CDR3 sequence reads: CASSPGLSSYNEQFF. The CDR3 DNA reads as TGTGCCAGCAGTCCCGGGTTGAGCTCCTACAATGAGCAGTTCTTC.

V and J are TRBV7-9 and TRBJ2-6; 8 bases are shared with TRBD1. Germline V gives CDR1 SEHNR, CDR2 FQNEAQ (reference sequence). This CDR3 is 15 amino acids long. V was clipped by 4 bases and J by 3 bases; unmatched bases: 2. CDR3 amino acids: CASSSGGGGANVLTF. The DNA for the CDR3 is TGTGCCAGCAGCTCAGGGGGCGGTGGGGCCAACGTCCTGACTTTC.